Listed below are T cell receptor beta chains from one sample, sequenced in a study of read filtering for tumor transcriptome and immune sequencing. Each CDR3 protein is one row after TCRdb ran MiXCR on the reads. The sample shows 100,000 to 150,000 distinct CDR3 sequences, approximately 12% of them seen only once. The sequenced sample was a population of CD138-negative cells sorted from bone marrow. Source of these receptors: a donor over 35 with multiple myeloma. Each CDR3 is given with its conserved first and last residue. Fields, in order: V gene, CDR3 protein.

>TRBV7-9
CASSLAQVDTQYF
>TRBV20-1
CSARDMTSGGTGTQYF
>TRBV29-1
CSVTGLAGGVDTQYF
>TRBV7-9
CASSFVGDYQPQHF
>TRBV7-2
CASSLTLGSSYEQYF
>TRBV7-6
CASSLRQGGTYEQYF
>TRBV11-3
CASSPRDTEVETQYF
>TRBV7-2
CASSIYTDTQYF
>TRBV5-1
CASLPGTSSNEQFF
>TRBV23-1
CASSQSRGCYEQYF
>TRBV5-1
CASSSRADSYNEQFF
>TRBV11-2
CASTRGEYGYTF
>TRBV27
CASSFPGSPLHF
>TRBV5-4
CASSQGGLGGNEQFF
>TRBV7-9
CASSSDSRWTGELFF
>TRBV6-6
CASGIPPLIQETQYF
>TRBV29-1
CSVRPSWTGELFF
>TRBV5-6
CASSPGRQETQYF
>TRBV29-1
CSVALRETQYF
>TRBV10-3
CAISGQRGGDEQFF
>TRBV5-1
CASSGQGGYNEQFF
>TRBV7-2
CASSFSSERGTAFF
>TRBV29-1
CSVVPGFRNTEAFF
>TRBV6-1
CASSYRYGVNQETQYF
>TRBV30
CAWARDSLGEQFF
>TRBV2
CASSEEGGTQPQHF
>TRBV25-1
CASGGRNNEKLFF
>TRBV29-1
CSAERSGLNTEAFF
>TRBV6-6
CASSHPGSGELFF
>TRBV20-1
CSASKGGSSYEQYF
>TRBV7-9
CASSLAGSRDDEQYF
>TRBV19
CASSRSSGTSEQFF
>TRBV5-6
CASKSLAAETYEQYF
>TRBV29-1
CSVGTSGGCNEQFF
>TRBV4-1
CASSQDFGNQPQHF
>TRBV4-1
CASSQEGAGQRSEKLFF
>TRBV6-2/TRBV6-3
CASSSRDRGYEQYF
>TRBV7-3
CASSLSLSSGRGGELFF
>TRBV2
CASKPSGAYPTGELFF
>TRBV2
CASRGLSGGGNEQFF
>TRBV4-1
CASSQGEGGTYNSPLHF
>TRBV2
CASNTGATSTEAFF
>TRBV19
CASRPGHPNQPQHF
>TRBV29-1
CSVGKGGGSRNEQFF
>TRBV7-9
CASSSESGRPSTDTQYF
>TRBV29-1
CSVEAERGGPVNTGELFF
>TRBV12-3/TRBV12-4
CASSLAGMEEKLFF
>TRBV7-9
CASSLIAGFTDTQYF